The 23 T cell receptor beta chains below all came from one sample that was sequenced in a study of CD8 T cells in ankylosing spondylitis. TCRdb recomputed calls from the 5' RACE reads with MiXCR, one row per CDR3 protein. The sample comprises around 25,000 distinct CDR3 sequences, over 10% of which are singletons, and about a third rests with the top ten. Sequencing input: blood. The source of these receptors is a male donor with ankylosing spondylitis or in good health (not recorded which).

This clonotype was found a few times. This chain joins TRBV29-1 and TRBJ1-2; D perhaps matches TRBD1 (6 bases). Deletions cut 5 bases from V and 8 bases from J, with 9 bases between. In germline, CDR1 is SQVTM, CDR2 ANQGSEA. This CDR3 contains 10 residues. CDR3 protein: CSVTGGGYTF. CDR3 coding DNA: TGCAGCGTTACCGGGGGCGGCTACACCTTC.

The CDR3 here is CASSLWTQETQYF. For the CDR3, the DNA is TGTGCCAGCAGCCTCTGGACGCAAGAGACCCAGTACTTC. J is TRBJ2-5 and V is TRBV14, with D unresolved. The V end lost 4 bases, the J end lost 2 bases, and 8 bases lay between the germline ends. Germline values: CDR1 SGHDN, CDR2 FVKESK. The CDR3 has 13 amino acids. The full variable domain, rest sourced from reference TRBV14 and TRBJ2-5, is EAGVTQFPSHSVIEKGQTVTLRCDPISGHDNLYWYRRVMGKEIKFLLHFVKESKQDESGMPNNRFLAERTGGTYSTLKVQPAELEDSGVYFCASSLWTQETQYFGPGTRLLVL.

This clonotype came up many times. The V call is TRBV20-1, the J call TRBJ2-7; 11 nucleotides agree with TRBD1. The ends lost 1 base at V and 6 bases at J; junction bases unmatched: 5. The CDR3 is 14 residues long. The germline V gene encodes CDR1 DFQATT and CDR2 SNEGSKA (reference sequence). The CDR3 DNA reads as TGCAGTGCTAGAGGGACAGGGGGCGAGGTCGAGCAGTACTTC. This sequence encodes CSARGTGGEVEQYF.

This clonotype has ten or more counts. The chain couples TRBV29-1 to TRBJ2-2; D uncertain. Germline CDR1 and CDR2: SQVTM and ANQGSEA. Trimming removed 3 bases from V and 4 bases from J, with 3 bases in between. The CDR3 loop spans 11 amino acids. CDR3 region: CSVELTGELFF. For the CDR3, the DNA is TGCAGCGTTGAGCTCACCGGGGAGCTGTTTTTT.

The table lists this clonotype with a few counts. CDR3 nucleotide sequence: TGTGCCAGCAGCAGACAGTCCACAGATACGCAGTATTTT. It is translated as CASSRQSTDTQYF. The gene calls are TRBV7-2 and TRBJ2-3, with D maybe TRBD1 (5 bases). Germline V gives CDR1 SGHTA, CDR2 FQGNSA. The CDR3 covers 13 residues. The ends were cut back, 5 bases at V and 2 bases at J, with 8 bases in the middle.

With regard to this clonotype: A much larger clone is a single base away; this may be a read error. V and J are TRBV2 and TRBJ2-5, with D possibly being TRBD1 (6 bases). This CDR3 is built from 15 residues. The V end lost 10 bases, the J end lost 3 bases, and 21 bases lay between the germline ends. The germline V gene has CDR1 SNHLY and CDR2 FYNNEI. The CDR3 nucleotides read TGTGCCATCATCCCCACCGGGACAAAGGAAGAGACCCAGTACTTC. It encodes CAIIPTGTKEETQYF.

The sample holds many counts of this clonotype. The V gene is TRBV29-1, the J gene TRBJ2-7; 7 bases are a match to TRBD1. V trimming: 2 bases; J trimming: 6 bases; junction bases outside the gene matches: 1. CDR1 is SQVTM and CDR2 is ANQGSEA in the germline V gene. The CDR3 has 11 residues. The CDR3 DNA is TGCAGCGTTGAAACAGGGGCCGAGCAGTACTTC. Translating gives CSVETGAEQYF.

This clonotype was found a few times. J is TRBJ2-6 and V is TRBV7-2, with a possible D match to TRBD1 (5 bases). The germline gives CDR1 SGHTA, CDR2 FQGNSA. The CDR3 spans 14 residues. V lost 5 bases and J lost 4, with 9 bases in between. The chain's CDR3 is CASSPRQGANVLTF. CDR3 nucleotide sequence: TGTGCCAGCAGCCCAAGACAGGGGGCCAACGTCCTGACTTTC.

The chain is built from TRBV29-1 and TRBJ2-7; D possibly uses TRBD1 or TRBD2 (6 bases each). CDR3 size: 13 residues. The germline gives CDR1 SQVTM, CDR2 ANQGSEA. Trimming took off 5 bases at V and 7 bases at J, with 18 bases between the two ends. CDR3 amino acids: CSVRGDLRGEQYV. CDR3 bases: TGCAGCGTTAGGGGGGACCTCCGTGGTGAGCAGTACGTC.

This clonotype was found many times. The J gene is TRBJ2-1, the V gene TRBV6-5; no clear D. This CDR3 spans 11 amino acids. V was clipped by 6 bases and J by 8 bases, with 8 bases between them. Germline CDR1 is MNHEY and CDR2 is SVGAGI. The CDR3 coding sequence is TGTGCCAGCAGCCTAGGACATGAGCAGTTCTTC. The encoded protein is CASSLGHEQFF.

This clonotype was seen ten or more times. The V call is TRBV20-1, the J call TRBJ2-3; 8 bases align to TRBD1. CDR1 and CDR2 (germline): DFQATT, SNEGSKA (reference sequence). There are 13 residues in the CDR3. V trimming: 0 bases; J trimming: 5 bases; junction bases outside the gene matches: 1. Here the CDR3 reads CSARDGQGDTQYF. CDR3 nucleotides: TGCAGTGCTAGAGACGGACAGGGAGATACGCAGTATTTT.

In its sample, this clonotype was seen many times. The chain combines TRBV6-5 with TRBJ2-7; D possibly corresponds to TRBD2 (5 bases). The CDR3 has 11 amino acids. CDR1 and CDR2 (germline): MNHEY, SVGAGI. V shed 7 bases and J shed 11 bases, with 15 bases lying between them. In nucleotides, the CDR3 is TGTGCCAGCATTTCAAACTCGGAGGAGTACTTC. It encodes CASISNSEEYF.

This chain links TRBV24-1 with TRBJ2-3, with 14 bases that match TRBD2. CDR1 is KGHDR and CDR2 is SFDVKD in the germline V gene. This CDR3 is built from 16 residues. The trim removed 0 bases at V and 5 bases at J, leaving 0 bases unmatched. The CDR3 is CATSDLGLAGGDTQYF. The CDR3 region has the DNA TGTGCCACCAGTGATTTGGGACTAGCGGGAGGAGATACGCAGTATTTT.

This clonotype occurred a few times. CDR3 protein: CASSRDFSSTGELFF. The CDR3 DNA reads TGTGCCAGCAGCCGGGACTTTTCGAGCACCGGGGAGCTGTTTTTT. The chain joins TRBV7-9 to TRBJ2-2; TRBD2 is a possible D gene (6 bases). Trimming pared 5 bases from V and 4 bases from J, leaving 14 bases between. CDR3 length: 15 amino acids. CDR1 is SEHNR and CDR2 is FQNEAQ in the germline V gene (reference sequence).

This clonotype was seen more than once but under ten times. This sequence joins TRBV7-3 and TRBJ2-2; D not resolved. CDR3 length equals 18 residues. Germline values: CDR1 SGHTA, CDR2 FQGTGA. The V gene lost 4 bases and the J gene lost 4 bases, with 22 bases spanning the gap. The CDR3 is CASSSLSGAHRSTGELFF. CDR3 DNA sequence: TGTGCCAGCAGCTCCCTCTCTGGCGCCCACCGAAGCACCGGGGAGCTGTTTTTT.

This clonotype was seen a handful of times. CDR3 residues: CSARDLSGQGVLIAKNIQYF. The CDR3, as DNA: TGCAGTGCTAGAGATCTCAGTGGTCAGGGAGTGCTCATAGCCAAAAACATTCAGTACTTC. J is TRBJ2-4 and V is TRBV20-1; D possibly uses TRBD1 or TRBD2 (5 bases each). The CDR3 length is 20 residues. V gave up 0 bases and J gave up 0 bases, with 24 bases separating them. Per the germline V gene, CDR1 is DFQATT and CDR2 is SNEGSKA (reference sequence).

In its sample, this clonotype was seen a few times. A clone one base away is much larger, so this may be a read error. The V call is TRBV20-1, the J call TRBJ2-3; TRBD2 aligns across 7 bases. Germline CDR1 is DFQATT and CDR2 is SNEGSKA (reference sequence). The CDR3 totals 17 residues. CDR3: CSASPPAAGEITDSQYF. The CDR3 coding sequence is TGCAGTGCTAGCCCCCCAGCTGCGGGGGAGATCACAGATTCGCAGTATTTT.

V usage is TRBV5-1 and J usage is TRBJ2-6; D possibly corresponds to TRBD2 (6 bases). Germline assignment: CDR1 SGHRS and CDR2 YFSETQ. This CDR3 has 15 residues. Trimming shortened V by 6 bases and J by 3 bases, and 13 bases separated the two germline ends. Here the CDR3 DNA reads TGCGCCAGCACCGGAGGGCGGCTTGGGGCCAACGTCCTGACTTTC. Protein: CASTGGRLGANVLTF.

This clonotype was observed a few times. V is TRBV5-1 and J is TRBJ2-3, with D perhaps TRBD1 or TRBD2 (6 bases each). The V gene lost 5 bases and the J gene lost 1 base, with 17 bases spanning the gap. Germline V CDR1 and CDR2: SGHRS, YFSETQ. The length of the CDR3 is 16 residues. DNA of the CDR3: TGCGCCAGCAGTTTTTTCGGGGGCACTGGCACAGATACGCAGTATTTT. The encoded protein is CASSFFGGTGTDTQYF.

This chain links TRBV19 with TRBJ1-1; possible D gene TRBD1, 5 bases. The CDR3 extends over 13 amino acids. V shed 6 bases and J shed 6 bases, with 14 bases lying between them. The V gene's germline CDR1 is LNHDA and CDR2 SQIVND (reference sequence). The CDR3 protein is CASRGHGGAEAFF. The DNA of the CDR3 is TGTGCCAGTAGAGGCCACGGGGGGGCTGAAGCTTTCTTT.

This clonotype has a count of ten or more. This sequence joins TRBV7-3 and TRBJ2-3; D remains unclear. Trimming cost V 0 bases and J 6 bases, with 13 bases left between them. The V gene's germline CDR1 is SGHTA and CDR2 FQGTGA. This CDR3 is 15 amino acids long. CDR3 nucleotides: TGTGCCAGCAGCTTAACACCGATCACTCCGGATACGCAGTATTTT. Protein sequence: CASSLTPITPDTQYF.

This chain joins TRBV7-8 and TRBJ1-5; TRBD1 aligns across 7 bases. J lost 11 bases, V lost 5 bases, and 12 bases had no gene match. Looked up from germline, CDR1 is SGHVS and CDR2 is FQNEAQ. The CDR3 extends over 14 amino acids. The CDR3 nucleotides read TGTGCCAGCAGCGGTGACAGGGCTAGTGGGTCCCAGCATTTT. Its protein product is CASSGDRASGSQHF.

This clonotype was counted a few times. J is TRBJ2-5 and V is TRBV27, with 7 bases that match TRBD1. V shed 2 bases, J shed 4 bases, and the junction held 10 bases outside the gene matches. The CDR3 totals 16 residues. CDR1 and CDR2 (germline): MNHEY, SMNVEV (reference sequence). In DNA, the CDR3 is TGTGCCAGCAGTTTAGGGCCAGGGGGTTGGGGAGAGACCCAGTACTTC. Translated: CASSLGPGGWGETQYF.